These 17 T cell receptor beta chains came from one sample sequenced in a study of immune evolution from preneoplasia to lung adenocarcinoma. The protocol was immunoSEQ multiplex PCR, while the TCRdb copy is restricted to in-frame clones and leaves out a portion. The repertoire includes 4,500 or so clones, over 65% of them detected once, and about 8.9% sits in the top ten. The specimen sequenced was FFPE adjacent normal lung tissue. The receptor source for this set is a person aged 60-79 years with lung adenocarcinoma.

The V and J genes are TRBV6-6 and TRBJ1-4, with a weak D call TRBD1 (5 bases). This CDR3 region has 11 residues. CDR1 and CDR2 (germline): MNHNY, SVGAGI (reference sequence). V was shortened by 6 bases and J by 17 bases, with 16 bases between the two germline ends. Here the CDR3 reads CASSSDITSFF. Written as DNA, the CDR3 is TGTGCCAGCAGCTCGGACATTACGAGCTTTTTT.

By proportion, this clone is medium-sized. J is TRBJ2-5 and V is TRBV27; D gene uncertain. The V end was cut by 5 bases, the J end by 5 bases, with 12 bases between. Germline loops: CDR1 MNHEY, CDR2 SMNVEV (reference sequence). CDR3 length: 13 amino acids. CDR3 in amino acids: CASSPSPWETQYF. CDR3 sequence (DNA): TGTGCCAGCAGTCCCTCTCCGTGGGAGACCCAGTACTTC.

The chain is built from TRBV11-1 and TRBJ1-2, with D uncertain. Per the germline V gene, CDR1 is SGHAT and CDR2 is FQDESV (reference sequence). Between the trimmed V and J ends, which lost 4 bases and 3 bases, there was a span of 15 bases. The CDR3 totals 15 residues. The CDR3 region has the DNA TGTGCCAGCAGCTCGAGACCAGGCCGGTACTATGGCTACACCTTC. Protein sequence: CASSSRPGRYYGYTF. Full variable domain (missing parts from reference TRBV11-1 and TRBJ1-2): EAEVAQSPRYKITEKSQAVAFWCDPISGHATLYWYRQILGQGPELLVQFQDESVVDDSQLPKDRFSAERLKGVDSTLKIQPAELGDSAMYLCASSSRPGRYYGYTFGSGTRLTVV.

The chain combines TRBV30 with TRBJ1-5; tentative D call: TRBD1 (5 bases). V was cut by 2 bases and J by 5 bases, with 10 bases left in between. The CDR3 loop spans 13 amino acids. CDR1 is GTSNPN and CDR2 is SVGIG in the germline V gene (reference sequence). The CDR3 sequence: CAWSPQAHQPQHF. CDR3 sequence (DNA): TGTGCCTGGAGTCCACAGGCACATCAGCCCCAGCATTTT.

CDR3 nucleotides: TGTGCCAGCAGCTTAAAAGGTTCCGCGGGCGGAAACACCATATATTTT. Residues: CASSLKGSAGGNTIYF. V usage is TRBV7-9 and J usage is TRBJ1-3, with D hard to call. Germline CDR1 SEHNR, CDR2 FQNEAQ (reference sequence). The CDR3 totals 16 residues. Trimming stripped 2 bases from V and 4 bases from J, with 15 bases between.

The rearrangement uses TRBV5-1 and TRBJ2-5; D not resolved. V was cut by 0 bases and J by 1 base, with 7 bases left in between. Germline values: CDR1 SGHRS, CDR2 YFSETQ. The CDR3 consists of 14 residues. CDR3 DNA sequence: TGCGCCAGCAGCTTGGGTCAGCCCCAAGAGACCCAGTACTTC. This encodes CASSLGQPQETQYF.

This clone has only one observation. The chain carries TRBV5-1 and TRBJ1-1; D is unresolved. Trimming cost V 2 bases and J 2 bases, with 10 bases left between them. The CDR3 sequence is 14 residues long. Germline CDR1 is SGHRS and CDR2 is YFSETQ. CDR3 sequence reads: CASSLQSANTEAFF. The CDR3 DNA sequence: TGCGCCAGCAGCTTACAGTCTGCTAACACTGAAGCTTTCTTT.

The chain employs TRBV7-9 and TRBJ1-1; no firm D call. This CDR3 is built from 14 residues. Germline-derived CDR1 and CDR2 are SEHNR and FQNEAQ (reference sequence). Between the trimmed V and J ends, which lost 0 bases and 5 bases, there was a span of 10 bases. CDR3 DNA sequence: TGTGCCAGCAGCTTAGCATTAAGGGAGACTGAAGCTTTCTTT. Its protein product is CASSLALRETEAFF.

In nucleotides, the CDR3 is TGTGCCAGCAGCTGGACTAGCGGGGGGTCCGGGGAGCTGTTTTTT. Its translation: CASSWTSGGSGELFF. This sequence joins TRBV7-3 and TRBJ2-2; 14 nucleotides match TRBD2. CDR3 length: 15 residues. Germline trimming cut 4 bases from V and 6 bases from J; bases unmatched to any gene: 1. Germline CDR1 SGHTA, CDR2 FQGTGA. Filled out from reference TRBV7-3 and TRBJ2-2, the complete variable domain reads GAGVSQTPSNKVTEKGKYVELRCDPISGHTALYWYRQSLGQGPEFLIYFQGTGAADDSGLPNDRFFAVRPEGSVSTLKIQRTERGDSAVYLCASSWTSGGSGELFFGEGSRLTVL.

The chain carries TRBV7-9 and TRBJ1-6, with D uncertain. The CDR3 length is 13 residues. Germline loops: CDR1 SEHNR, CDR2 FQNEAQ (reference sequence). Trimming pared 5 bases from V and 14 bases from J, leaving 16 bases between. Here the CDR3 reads CASSPGLMGTLHF. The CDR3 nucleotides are TGTGCCAGCAGCCCCGGGCTGATGGGCACCCTCCACTTT.

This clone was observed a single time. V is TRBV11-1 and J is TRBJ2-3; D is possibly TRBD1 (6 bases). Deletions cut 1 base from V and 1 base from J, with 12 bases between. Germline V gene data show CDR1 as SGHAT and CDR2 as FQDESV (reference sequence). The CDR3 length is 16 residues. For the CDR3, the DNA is TGTGCCAGCAGCTTAGAGGGCAGGGGAGGCACAGATACGCAGTATTTT. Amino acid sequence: CASSLEGRGGTDTQYF.

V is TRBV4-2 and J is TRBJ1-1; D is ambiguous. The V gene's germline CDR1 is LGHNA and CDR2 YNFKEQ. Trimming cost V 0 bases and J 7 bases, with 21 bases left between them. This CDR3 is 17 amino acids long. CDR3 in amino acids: CASSQDPGRPGVGEAFF. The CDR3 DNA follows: TGTGCCAGCAGCCAAGATCCGGGGAGGCCGGGCGTGGGTGAAGCTTTCTTT.

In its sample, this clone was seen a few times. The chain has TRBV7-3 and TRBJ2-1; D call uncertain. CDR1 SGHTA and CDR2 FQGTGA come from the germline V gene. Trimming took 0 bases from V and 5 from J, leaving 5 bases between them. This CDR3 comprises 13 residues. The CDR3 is CASSLTINNEQFF. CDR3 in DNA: TGTGCCAGCAGCTTAACGATTAACAATGAGCAGTTCTTC.

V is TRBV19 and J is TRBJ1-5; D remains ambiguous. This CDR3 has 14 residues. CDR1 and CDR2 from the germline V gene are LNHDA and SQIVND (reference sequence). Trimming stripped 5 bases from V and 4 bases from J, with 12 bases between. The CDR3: CASSEGIRNQPQHF. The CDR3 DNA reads TGTGCCAGTAGTGAAGGGATACGGAATCAGCCCCAGCATTTT.

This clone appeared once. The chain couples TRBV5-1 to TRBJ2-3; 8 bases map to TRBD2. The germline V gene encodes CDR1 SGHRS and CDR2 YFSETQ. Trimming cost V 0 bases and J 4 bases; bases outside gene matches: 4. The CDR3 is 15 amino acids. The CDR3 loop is CASSLAGGRADTQYF. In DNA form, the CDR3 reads TGCGCCAGCAGCTTGGCGGGGGGGCGCGCAGATACGCAGTATTTT.

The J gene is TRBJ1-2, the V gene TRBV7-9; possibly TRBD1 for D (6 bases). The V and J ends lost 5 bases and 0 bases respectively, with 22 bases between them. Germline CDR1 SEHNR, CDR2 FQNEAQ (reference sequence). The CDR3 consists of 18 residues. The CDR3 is CASSQKGVQGLANYGYTF. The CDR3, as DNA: TGTGCCAGCAGCCAAAAAGGCGTCCAGGGGTTAGCTAACTATGGCTACACCTTC.

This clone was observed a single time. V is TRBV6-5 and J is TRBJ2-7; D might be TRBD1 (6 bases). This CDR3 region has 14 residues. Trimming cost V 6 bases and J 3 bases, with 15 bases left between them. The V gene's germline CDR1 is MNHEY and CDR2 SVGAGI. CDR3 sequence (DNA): TGTGCCAGCAGCCGACAGGCCACCCACTACGAGCAGTACTTC. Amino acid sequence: CASSRQATHYEQYF.